This TCR beta chain was identified in a study of blood T cell repertoires in COVID-19. Germline V gives CDR1 KGHSH, CDR2 LQKENI. The CDR3 is 14 amino acids. The V end was cut by 5 bases, the J end by 2 bases, with 12 bases between. Clones were sequenced by immunoSEQ multiplex PCR, and TCRdb holds only the in-frame ones, with some missing. The sample includes more than 350,000 clones, around nine tenths of them seen just once. The sample comprised PBMCs or T cells enriched from blood (not recorded which). The origin of this receptor is a woman aged 18-29 years who had been exposed to COVID-19. V is TRBV18 and J is TRBJ1-2; D perhaps matches TRBD1 (5 bases). The CDR3 region is CASSSPGLNYGYTF. The CDR3 nucleotides read TGTGCCAGCTCATCCCCGGGACTGAACTATGGCTACACCTTC.